This TCR beta chain originates from a study of OX40 agonist ivuxolimab in advanced cancers. Study context: Patients received ivuxolimab, an intravenous treatment, every 2 weeks at 0.01 to 10 mg/kg.

The study's findings and limits: Antigen specificity remained undetermined for the expanded peripheral T cells.

Patients were excluded for autoimmune disease history or systemic immunosuppression. Using immunoSEQ multiplex PCR, the repertoire was profiled, and TCRdb retains in-frame clones only, with some absent. The sample holds 60,000 to 80,000 clones, 60% to 85% seen once. The CDR3 runs 14 residues. Germline V gene sequence: CDR1 SGDLS, CDR2 YYNGEE. V was cut by 0 bases and J by 2 bases, with 9 bases left in between. In this sample, this clone turned up many times. Its specificity is unknown. The sequencing used CD4+ or CD8+ T cells sorted from blood, collected in a trial of the OX40 agonist ivuxolimab. The receptor comes from an adult with an advanced solid tumor such as melanoma, head and neck, liver or kidney cancer. The chain combines TRBV9 with TRBJ2-7; a weak D match, TRBD1 (5 bases). The CDR3 nucleotides are TGTGCCAGCAGCGTAGCGGACACGGCCTACGAGCAGTACTTC. It codes for CASSVADTAYEQYF.